The 16 T cell receptor beta chains given below trace back to one sample, sequenced in a study of blood T cell repertoires in COVID-19 (dated by TCRdb to between 2020 and 2021). The library was obtained by the immunoSEQ multiplex PCR assay. TCRdb retrieved this table from immuneACCESS and kept in-frame rearrangements only. Not all clones are present; in checked studies, unresolved V genes account for under half, and no reason is known for the remainder. For this sample there are over 200,000 clones; 70% to 90% appear just once. 2% to 3% of the sample is held by the ten biggest clonotypes. Sequencing was performed on peripheral blood. These receptors originate from a man aged 30 to 45 with COVID-19, enrolled during active disease.

The V gene is TRBV3-1 (or the pseudogene TRBV3-2), the J gene TRBJ1-2; TRBD1 aligns across 10 bases. Looked up from germline, CDR1 is LGHDT and CDR2 is YNNKEL (reference sequence). V dropped 1 base and J dropped 6; count of bases not matched to a gene: 8. CDR3 size: 16 residues. In DNA, the CDR3 is TGTGCCAGCAGCCAAGGGGACAGGGGCGGGAGAAATGGCTACACCTTC. It yields the protein CASSQGDRGGRNGYTF.

The chain carries TRBV11-3 and TRBJ2-5; 8 nucleotides line up with TRBD1. There are 16 residues in the CDR3. Germline CDR1 is SGHNT and CDR2 is YENEEA. Unmatched junction bases numbered 10, after V lost 5 bases and J lost 2 bases. CDR3 in amino acids: CASSQGGTGQQETQYF. The CDR3, as DNA: TGTGCCAGCAGCCAAGGGGGGACAGGACAACAAGAGACCCAGTACTTC.

This chain connects TRBV27 to TRBJ2-3, with 11 nucleotides matching TRBD2. Germline V CDR1 and CDR2: MNHEY, SMNVEV (reference sequence). The CDR3 has 17 amino acids. V trimming: 4 bases; J trimming: 3 bases; junction bases outside the gene matches: 9. CDR3 in DNA: TGTGCCAGCAGTTCACTTAGCGGGAGGGCCTGGACAGATACGCAGTATTTT. It specifies CASSSLSGRAWTDTQYF.

On this clone itself: Other DNA sequences in this sample translate to the same CDR3. V usage is TRBV9 and J usage is TRBJ1-2; TRBD1 might be the D (6 bases). This CDR3 comprises 14 residues. Germline CDR1 SGDLS, CDR2 YYNGEE. The ends were cut back, 4 bases at V and 3 bases at J, with 13 bases in the middle. In DNA form, the CDR3 reads TGTGCCAGCAGCCCCTTAGGGGGTGACTATGGCTACACCTTC. Amino acids: CASSPLGGDYGYTF.

CDR3: CASRPGQYNSPLHF. As DNA, the CDR3 is TGTGCCAGTAGACCGGGACAGTATAATTCACCCCTCCACTTT. The V gene is TRBV19, the J gene TRBJ1-6; the match to TRBD1 covers 7 bases. V dropped 6 bases and J dropped 4; count of bases not matched to a gene: 3. The length of the CDR3 is 14 residues. Germline V lookup: CDR1 LNHDA, CDR2 SQIVND (reference sequence).

The gene calls are TRBV6-2 or TRBV6-3 and TRBJ1-1, with a tentative D call TRBD1 (6 bases). The V and J ends lost 2 bases and 4 bases respectively, with 17 bases between them. The V gene's germline CDR1 is MNHEY and CDR2 SVGEGT. The CDR3 totals 16 residues. CDR3 DNA sequence: TGTGCCAGCAGTTACGTCTGGGGGCGCGAAGTCACTGAAGCTTTCTTT. The encoded protein is CASSYVWGREVTEAFF.

V is TRBV6-5 and J is TRBJ1-2; 7 bases align to TRBD1. CDR1 is MNHEY and CDR2 is SVGAGI in the germline V gene. V lost 4 bases and J lost 3; bases outside the gene matches: 8. The CDR3 loop spans 15 amino acids. Here the CDR3 reads CASSLIPGTDYGYTF. CDR3 DNA: TGTGCCAGCAGTTTAATTCCCGGGACAGACTATGGCTACACCTTC.

V is TRBV10-3 and J is TRBJ1-1; 10 nucleotides match TRBD1. Trimming at V came to 6 bases and at J to 4 bases, leaving 11 bases not matched to a gene. The CDR3 consists of 16 residues. Germline CDR1 ENHRY, CDR2 SYGVKD. The CDR3 is CAISSGTGVFGTEAFF. The CDR3 bases are TGTGCCATCAGCTCCGGGACAGGGGTCTTTGGCACTGAAGCTTTCTTT.

This clone has just one count. The CDR3 coding sequence is TGTGCCAGCTCCCTAGGGCCGGGAGGTAACTATGGCTACACCTTC. Translated: CASSLGPGGNYGYTF. This chain links TRBV6-5 with TRBJ1-2, with D hard to call. This CDR3 has 15 amino acids. The V end was cut by 8 bases, the J end by 1 base, with 17 bases between. The germline CDR1 and CDR2 sequences are MNHEY and SVGAGI.

V and J are TRBV10-3 and TRBJ1-2; D is perhaps TRBD1 (6 bases). Trimming pared 6 bases from V and 8 bases from J, leaving 19 bases between. The CDR3 sequence is 14 residues long. Germline V CDR1 and CDR2: ENHRY, SYGVKD. CDR3 sequence (DNA): TGTGCCATCAGGATGGAGTATGGGACACAAGGCTACACCTTC. Its protein is CAIRMEYGTQGYTF.

V is TRBV27 and J is TRBJ1-5; possible D gene TRBD1, 6 bases. Trimming stripped 4 bases from V and 4 bases from J, with 11 bases between. Germline assignment: CDR1 MNHEY and CDR2 SMNVEV (reference sequence). CDR3 size: 14 residues. In nucleotides, the CDR3 is TGTGCCAGCAGTTCCACAGGGCGAAATCAGCCCCAGCATTTT. Translation gives CASSSTGRNQPQHF.

This clone was recorded a few times. The same CDR3 is also encoded by other DNA sequences in this sample. V usage is TRBV7-2 and J usage is TRBJ1-1, with D possibly TRBD1 on 6 matching bases. The germline V gene has CDR1 SGHTA and CDR2 FQGNSA. The CDR3 runs to 16 residues. V lost 4 bases to trimming and J lost 0 bases, with 15 bases between them. The CDR3 is CASSSPLGAMNTEAFF. The CDR3 nucleotides are TGTGCCAGCAGCTCCCCCCTGGGGGCCATGAACACTGAAGCTTTCTTT.

The chain recombines TRBV7-9 with TRBJ1-4; D remains ambiguous. Germline assignment: CDR1 SEHNR and CDR2 FQNEAQ (reference sequence). Trimming cost V 5 bases and J 12 bases, with 13 bases left between them. The CDR3 covers 12 residues. The CDR3 loop reads CASSLNQEELFF. CDR3 bases: TGTGCCAGCAGCCTCAACCAGGAGGAACTGTTTTTT.

This clone has more than one count but fewer than ten. The chain is built from TRBV10-2 and TRBJ1-2; the D gene is possibly TRBD1 (5 bases). Trimming took off 6 bases at V and 3 bases at J, with 11 bases between the two ends. CDR3 length equals 13 residues. Germline CDR1 WSHSY, CDR2 SAAADI. The CDR3 DNA reads TGCGCCAGCAGACAGGTATTGGACTATGGCTACACCTTC. This sequence encodes CASRQVLDYGYTF.

This rearrangement joins TRBV5-8 to TRBJ2-2; 8 nucleotides agree with TRBD2. The CDR3 totals 13 residues. The V and J ends lost 4 bases and 6 bases, in that order; junction bases with no gene match: 2. Germline CDR1 SGHTS, CDR2 YDEGEE. This chain's CDR3 is CASSNGGAGELFF. CDR3 in DNA: TGTGCCAGCAGCAACGGGGGGGCCGGGGAGCTGTTTTTT.

This chain connects TRBV7-2 to TRBJ1-5; D unclear. The CDR3 runs to 13 residues. Trimming removed 3 bases from V and 3 bases from J, with 6 bases in between. Germline CDR1 is SGHTA and CDR2 is FQGNSA. The CDR3 region has the DNA TGTGCCAGCAGCTTTAATTCCAATCAGCCCCAGCATTTT. It codes for CASSFNSNQPQHF.